This T cell receptor beta chain was identified during a study of pediatric ulcerative colitis. General study points: Repertoires came from total lymphocyte DNA, not specific subsets.

CDR1 SGHNT and CDR2 YYREEE come from the germline V gene (reference sequence). The V and J ends lost 4 bases and 0 bases respectively, with 11 bases between them. The CDR3 totals 14 residues. The method was immunoSEQ multiplex PCR; TCRdb's version includes in-frame clones alone and lacks a portion of them. This table has some 60,000 clones, around 80% appearing once. This clone was picked up a small number of times. What it binds is not known. The receptor comes from a boy between 10 and 17 years old with moderate ulcerative colitis. The V and J genes are TRBV5-4 and TRBJ2-7; possible D gene TRBD2, 5 bases. Material: blood. This CDR3 is CASSLPRDSYEQYF. As DNA, the CDR3 is TGTGCCAGCAGCCTCCCGAGGGACTCCTACGAGCAGTACTTC.